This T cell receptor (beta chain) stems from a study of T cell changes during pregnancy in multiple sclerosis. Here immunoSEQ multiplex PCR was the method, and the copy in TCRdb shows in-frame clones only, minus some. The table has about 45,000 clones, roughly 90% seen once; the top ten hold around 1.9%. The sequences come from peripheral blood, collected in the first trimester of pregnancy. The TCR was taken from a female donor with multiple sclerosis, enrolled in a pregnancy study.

CDR3 protein: CASSPGPSQETQYF. In DNA form, the CDR3 reads TGTGCCAGCTCACCGGGCCCGAGTCAAGAGACCCAGTACTTC. This rearrangement joins TRBV18 to TRBJ2-5; the D is unclear. This CDR3 is 14 amino acids long. V was pared by 3 bases and J by 2 bases, with 10 bases between. The germline CDR1 and CDR2 sequences are KGHSH and LQKENI.